The text below deals with one TCR beta chain. Methods used by the authors: By means of reference gene primer amplification, nucleated cell counts were estimated. The method was immunoSEQ multiplex PCR; TCRdb's version includes in-frame clones alone and lacks a portion of them. V and J calls and clone size follow that table, whereas D and trimming were derived from the DNA. This sample has roughly 78,000 clones, with around 89% found just once. This sample was included in a study of blood T cell repertoires in COVID-19. Study information: Acute and convalescent COVID-19 specimens originated in the United States, Italy and Spain. Sources were T cells, B-cell-depleted T cells, or PBMCs; the material itself was cDNA or gDNA.

Trimming removed 1 base from V and 1 base from J, with 8 bases in between. Germline-derived CDR1 and CDR2 are LGHNA and YNFKEQ. The CDR3 spans 14 residues. V and J are TRBV4-2 and TRBJ2-7, with a tentative D call TRBD1 (5 bases). The TCR originated in a man in his sixties with acute or convalescent COVID-19. Sequencing used peripheral blood. The CDR3 DNA reads TGTGCCAGCAGCCAAGGCGACAGTTCCTACGAGCAGTACTTC. It yields the protein CASSQGDSSYEQYF.